The sequence of this T cell receptor (beta chain) was determined in a study of T cells after posttransplantation cyclophosphamide. Broader study findings: Recipient CMV seropositivity and CMV reactivation strongly tracked TRB clonality. Later post-transplant blood repertoires were often dominated by donor CD8+ memory clones. Tissue-infiltrating T cells from skin or gut overlapped little with blood T cells.

Note on this clone: Its specificity is not known.

Libraries were prepared by immunoSEQ multiplex PCR; TCRdb keeps only in-frame clonotypes and omits some of them. The profile shows about 52,000 clones, roughly 92% of them singletons. The V segment lost 3 bases and the J segment 4 bases; nucleotides outside the gene matches: 11. From germline, CDR1 is SGHAT and CDR2 FQDESV (reference sequence). The CDR3 is 18 residues long. The related graft donor's blood sample was taken on the day of bone marrow donation. The sequence was collected from a woman in her 30s in good health and a related stem cell transplant donor. The V and J genes are TRBV11-1 and TRBJ2-3; TRBD1 agrees at 12 bases. The sample comprised PBMCs. CDR3: CASSFKRRGQGAPDTQYF. CDR3 in DNA: TGTGCCAGCAGCTTCAAACGCCGGGGACAGGGGGCCCCAGATACGCAGTATTTT.